Listed below are T cell receptor beta chains from one sample, sequenced in a study of identical twins. TCRdb reprocessed the 5' RACE reads with MiXCR, giving one entry per CDR3 protein. Of some 210,000 distinct CDR3 sequences in the sample, more than 15% were seen once. These same records also appear under a second study, on T cells expressing NK-cell markers.

The sample comprised CD8+ T cells sorted from blood. The source of these receptors is a woman aged 18-29 years in good health. CDR3s leave out the opening cysteine and the closing phenylalanine or tryptophan.

j_call v_call cdr3_aa
TRBJ1-5 TRBV12-3/TRBV12-4 ASSWGAGGPQH
TRBJ2-7 TRBV6-2/TRBV6-3 ASRRGSYEQY
TRBJ2-7 TRBV29-1 SVEDPVGESYEQY
TRBJ1-2 TRBV12-3/TRBV12-4 ASSGGWGPDGYT
TRBJ2-1 TRBV9 ASSVSGNNEQF
TRBJ1-5 TRBV6-5 ASSLDRGRNYYSNQPQH
TRBJ2-3 TRBV7-8 ASNPLGRTDTQY
TRBJ2-6 TRBV27 ASSWRGSGANVLT
TRBJ2-4 TRBV7-9 ASSAPETKDIQY
TRBJ2-1 TRBV20-1 SAPGSSYNEQF
TRBJ2-7 TRBV7-6 ASSLGTESYEQY
TRBJ1-4 TRBV5-5 ASSLTTGNEKLF
TRBJ1-1 TRBV30 ACAEDLVEAF
TRBJ2-1 TRBV12-3/TRBV12-4 ASRQTGRQF
TRBJ2-3 TRBV9 ASSVLPTGVGDTQY
TRBJ2-5 TRBV12-3/TRBV12-4 ASSRMDSYQETQY
TRBJ2-7 TRBV27 ASSSTGQVQLYEQY
TRBJ1-1 TRBV5-1 ASSLNQRSWTEAF
TRBJ1-1 TRBV14 ASSQERENTEAF
TRBJ2-1 TRBV7-9 ASSRDHQDEQF
TRBJ2-1 TRBV10-3 AISAVSEQF
TRBJ2-1 TRBV6-2/TRBV6-3 ASSKDGRFSYNEQF
TRBJ2-7 TRBV5-1 ASSSGTSGSRYEQY
TRBJ2-1 TRBV29-1 SAIPGQGNSGWDEQF